This TCR beta chain was identified during a study of cytomegalovirus exposure and HLA in healthy donors. Study-level points and caveats: According to a subsequent analysis, TCR clusters identified in the first cohort showed a tendency to co-occur across the roughly 110 validation repertoires.

With respect to this clone: The antigen is not known.

This table comes from immunoSEQ multiplex PCR, and its TCRdb copy is limited to in-frame clones, with some not included. The profile shows some 120,000 clones, roughly 89% of them singletons. The CDR3 length is 14 residues. CDR1 and CDR2 (germline): SEHNR, FQNEAQ (reference sequence). The germline V and J ends were trimmed by 5 bases and 2 bases, with 13 bases remaining between them. The chain recombines TRBV7-9 with TRBJ2-7; tentatively, D is TRBD1 (6 bases). Sequenced: PBMCs. This sequence was found in a woman between 18 and 30 years old in good health and CMV-seronegative. This CDR3 reads CASSQGTVTYEQYF. The CDR3 DNA is TGTGCCAGCAGCCAGGGGACGGTTACCTACGAGCAGTACTTC.